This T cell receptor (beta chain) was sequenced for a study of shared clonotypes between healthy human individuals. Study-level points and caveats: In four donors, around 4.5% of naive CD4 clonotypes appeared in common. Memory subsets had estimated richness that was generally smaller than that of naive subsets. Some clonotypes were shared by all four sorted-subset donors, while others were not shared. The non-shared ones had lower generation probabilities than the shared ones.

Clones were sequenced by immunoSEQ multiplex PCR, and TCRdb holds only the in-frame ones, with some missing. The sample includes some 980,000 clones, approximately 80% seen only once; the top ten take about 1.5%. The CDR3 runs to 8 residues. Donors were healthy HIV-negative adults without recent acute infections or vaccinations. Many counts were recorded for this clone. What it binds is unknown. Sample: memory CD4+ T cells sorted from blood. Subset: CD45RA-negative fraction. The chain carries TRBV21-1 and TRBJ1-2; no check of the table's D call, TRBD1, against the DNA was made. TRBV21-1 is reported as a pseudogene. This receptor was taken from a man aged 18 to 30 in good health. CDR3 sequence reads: CASSRTGF. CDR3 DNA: TGTGCCAGCAGCCGGACAGGTTTC.